The 30 T cell receptor beta chains below all came from one sample that was sequenced in a study of CD8+CD57+ T cells in acquired aplastic anemia. Profiling of TCR beta VDJ combinations and CDR3 sequences used genomic DNA as template. TCRdb reanalysed the reads using MiXCR and keeps one entry per CDR3 protein. Here the sample spans roughly 150,000 distinct CDR3 sequences, roughly 40% being singletons. Sequenced sample: sorted CD4+, CD8+, or CD8+CD57+ T cells (not recorded which) from PBMCs. The receptor source for this set is a human donor in good health.

In the case of this clonotype: Compared with germline, one end of the junction differs, possibly owing to a read error. The chain carries TRBV7-7 and TRBJ2-1, with TRBD1 matching over 7 bases. Germline V gives CDR1 SSHAT, CDR2 FNYEAQ (reference sequence). This CDR3 is 12 amino acids long. As DNA, the CDR3 is TGTGCTAGCAGCTTCCACAGGGGCCAGCAGTTCTTC. Translating it yields CASSFHRGQQFF.

The V gene is TRBV5-4, the J gene TRBJ1-2; possibly TRBD1 for D (5 bases). This CDR3 contains 15 residues. CDR1 is SGHNT, CDR2 YYREEE, per germline (reference sequence). V was pared by 6 bases and J by 4 bases, with 19 bases between. Written as DNA, the CDR3 is TGTGCCAGCACCGCTGCGGGGCCCCCTGTCTATGGCTACACCTTC. Amino acids: CASTAAGPPVYGYTF. The full variable domain, with the rest looked up from reference TRBV5-4 and TRBJ1-2, is ETGVTQSPTHLIKTRGQQVTLRCSSQSGHNTVSWYQQALGQGPQFIFQYYREEENGRGNFPPRFSGLQFPNYSSELNVNALELDDSALYLCASTAAGPPVYGYTFGSGTRLTVV.

This clonotype came up many times. This chain uses TRBV9 with TRBJ1-2; D might be TRBD1 (6 bases). There are 14 residues in the CDR3. The V and J ends lost 0 bases and 7 bases respectively, with 13 bases between them. Germline assignment: CDR1 SGDLS and CDR2 YYNGEE. The CDR3 DNA follows: TGTGCCAGCAGCGTAGTCGAGGGGGTGAGTGGCTACACCTTC. Protein sequence: CASSVVEGVSGYTF.

The chain recombines TRBV18 with TRBJ2-7; 10 bases are a match to TRBD1. The CDR3 loop spans 16 amino acids. After removal of 4 bases from V and 2 bases from J, the junction contained 8 bases not matched to a gene. Germline V CDR1 and CDR2: KGHSH, LQKENI. This CDR3 reads CASSLSVGQGTYEQYF. CDR3 bases: TGTGCCAGCTCACTGTCGGTGGGACAGGGGACCTACGAGCAGTACTTC.

This clonotype was found many times. The rearrangement joins TRBV4-1 to TRBJ2-3; D is uncertain. CDR1 MGHRA and CDR2 YSYEKL come from the germline V gene. V was pared by 1 base and J by 4 bases, with 9 bases between. The CDR3 spans 14 residues. In DNA form, the CDR3 reads TGCGCCAGCAGCCAAGTTATCGGGCCAGATACGCAGTATTTT. Amino acid sequence: CASSQVIGPDTQYF.

In its sample, this clonotype was seen many times. In nucleotides, the CDR3 is TGTGCCAGCTGGGACAGGGCGAGAGAGACCCAGTACTTC. Translation gives CASWDRARETQYF. The chain uses TRBV2 and TRBJ2-5, with 9 bases aligning to TRBD1. The CDR3 length is 13 residues. J gave up 4 bases and V 8 bases, and 5 bases lay outside the gene matches. Germline CDR1 is SNHLY and CDR2 is FYNNEI. The variable domain in full, completed from reference TRBV2 and TRBJ2-5, reads EPEVTQTPSHQVTQMGQEVILRCVPISNHLYFYWYRQILGQKVEFLVSFYNNEISEKSEIFDDQFSVERPDGSNFTLKIRSTKLEDSAMYFCASWDRARETQYFGPGTRLLVL.

The V and J genes are TRBV19 and TRBJ1-6, with D perhaps matching TRBD1 (5 bases). Germline V gene data show CDR1 as LNHDA and CDR2 as SQIVND (reference sequence). V lost 9 bases and J 13 bases, leaving 16 bases between the germline ends. The CDR3 length is 12 residues. The CDR3 region has the DNA TGTGCCAGCAGCCCACAGGAGGGGCCCCTCCACTTT. This gives the protein CASSPQEGPLHF. Drawing the rest from reference TRBV19 and TRBJ1-6, the complete variable domain is DGGITQSPKYLFRKEGQNVTLSCEQNLNHDAMYWYRQDPGQGLRLIYYSQIVNDFQKGDIAEGYSVSREKKESFPLTVTSAQKNPTAFYLCASSPQEGPLHFGNGTRLTVT.

V is TRBV5-1 and J is TRBJ2-1; possibly TRBD1 for D (6 bases). The CDR3 is 15 residues long. Trimming took 7 bases from V and 6 from J, leaving 20 bases between them. Germline V lookup: CDR1 SGHRS, CDR2 YFSETQ. This CDR3 reads CASRLGTPQLNEQFF. The CDR3 DNA reads TGCGCCAGCCGCCTCGGGACACCGCAACTCAATGAGCAGTTCTTC.

The chain has TRBV30 and TRBJ2-3; D is undetermined. V shed 0 bases and J shed 3 bases, with 7 bases lying between them. Germline V gene data show CDR1 as GTSNPN and CDR2 as SVGIG (reference sequence). The CDR3 contains 13 residues. CDR3 DNA sequence: TGTGCCTGGAGTGTAAGAGCGACAGATACGCAGTATTTT. It translates to CAWSVRATDTQYF. The full variable domain, completed using reference TRBV30 and TRBJ2-3, is SQTIHQWPATLVQPVGSPLSLECTVEGTSNPNLYWYRQAAGRGLQLLFYSVGIGQISSEVPQNLSASRPQDRQFILSSKKLLLSDSGFYLCAWSVRATDTQYFGPGTRLTVL.

This clonotype was observed a few times. The V and J genes are TRBV20-1 and TRBJ2-2; possibly TRBD2 for D (5 bases). Between the trimmed V and J ends, which lost 0 bases and 8 bases, there was a span of 13 bases. The CDR3 is 14 amino acids. The germline V gene encodes CDR1 DFQATT and CDR2 SNEGSKA (reference sequence). The CDR3 nucleotides read TGCAGTGCTAGAGATCTTTACGGGAATGGGGAGCTGTTTTTT. Translation: CSARDLYGNGELFF.

CDR3: CATAGTSYNEQFF. CDR3 coding DNA: TGTGCCACAGCCGGGACGTCTTACAATGAGCAGTTCTTC. The chain employs TRBV6-2 or TRBV6-3 and TRBJ2-1; either TRBD1 or TRBD2 may supply D (5 bases each). V lost 10 bases, J lost 4 bases, and 14 bases lay in between. This CDR3 contains 13 residues. Per germline, CDR1 MNHEY and CDR2 SVGEGT.

This clonotype was observed a handful of times. V is TRBV19 and J is TRBJ2-1, with TRBD2 identical over 10 bases. Trimming removed 6 bases from V and 6 bases from J; junction bases left unmatched: 14. The germline V gene encodes CDR1 LNHDA and CDR2 SQIVND (reference sequence). This CDR3 is 17 amino acids long. CDR3 protein: CASRTSGGEGALNEQFF. DNA of the CDR3: TGTGCCAGTAGAACGAGCGGGGGGGAGGGGGCCCTCAATGAGCAGTTCTTC.

The genes are TRBV2 and TRBJ1-6; D unclear. The CDR3 is made up of 13 amino acids. CDR1 is SNHLY, CDR2 FYNNEI, per germline. V was shortened by 7 bases and J by 6 bases, with 10 bases between the two germline ends. CDR3 amino acids: CASKPGPNSPLHF. The CDR3 nucleotides are TGTGCCAGCAAACCGGGCCCTAATTCACCCCTCCACTTT.

The CDR3 spells CASSRGPGGNQPQHF. The CDR3 coding sequence is TGTGCCAGCAGTCGCGGCCCTGGGGGCAATCAGCCCCAGCATTTT. The rearrangement joins TRBV12-3 or TRBV12-4 to TRBJ1-5; D not certain. This CDR3 spans 15 amino acids. The germline V and J ends were trimmed by 5 bases and 2 bases, with 13 bases remaining between them.

The chain is built from TRBV2 and TRBJ2-3, with 7 bases that match TRBD1. From germline, CDR1 is SNHLY and CDR2 FYNNEI. The CDR3 totals 16 residues. V was pared by 1 base and J by 2 bases, with 6 bases of the junction left unmatched. The DNA for the CDR3 is TGTGCCAGCAGTGAAGGAGGGGGCCGAATCACAGATACGCAGTATTTT. It yields the protein CASSEGGGRITDTQYF.

This clonotype appeared many times. The chain joins TRBV7-9 to TRBJ2-1; no clear D gene. Germline V lookup: CDR1 SEHNR, CDR2 FQNEAQ (reference sequence). V shed 1 base and J shed 5 bases, with 9 bases lying between them. The CDR3 sequence is 14 residues long. The DNA for the CDR3 is TGTGCCAGCAGCTTAGTTTTACCCGACAATGAGCAGTTCTTC. It translates to CASSLVLPDNEQFF.

Turning to this clonotype: Sequence at one end of the junction differs from germline and may be a read error. The gene calls are TRBV4-1 and TRBJ1-2; D perhaps matches TRBD1 (5 bases). CDR1 and CDR2 (germline): MGHRA, YSYEKL. This CDR3 comprises 16 residues. The CDR3 bases are TGCGCCAGCAGCCAAGAAGTCGGGGGGACCAACTATGGCCACACCTTC. Its translation: CASSQEVGGTNYGHTF.

V is TRBV5-1 and J is TRBJ2-2; 16 positions agree with TRBD2. Trimming cost V 5 bases and J 3 bases; bases outside gene matches: 10. Germline CDR1 reads SGHRS; CDR2 reads YFSETQ. The CDR3 spans 19 residues. The CDR3 sequence is CASSYAGTSGRAYTGELFF. DNA of the CDR3: TGCGCCAGCAGTTATGCCGGGACTAGCGGGAGGGCTTACACCGGGGAGCTGTTTTTT. Variable domain in full (rest from reference TRBV5-1 and TRBJ2-2): KAGVTQTPRYLIKTRGQQVTLSCSPISGHRSVSWYQQTPGQGLQFLFEYFSETQRNKGNFPGRFSGRQFSNSRSEMNVSTLELGDSALYLCASSYAGTSGRAYTGELFFGEGSRLTVL.

This clonotype is a singleton in its sample. One base away lies a much larger clone, so this may be a sequencing read error. V usage is TRBV5-6 and J usage is TRBJ1-1; D gene ambiguous. CDR1 is SGHDT, CDR2 YYEEEE, per germline. The CDR3 has 15 amino acids. V lost 1 base to trimming and J lost 2 bases, with 12 bases between them. CDR3 DNA: TGTGCCAGCAGCTTGTATTCGGGTATAAACACTGAAGCTTTCTTT. This translates into CASSLYSGINTEAFF.

This rearrangement joins TRBV20-1 to TRBJ2-5; D gene unclear. The CDR3 is 11 residues long. Trimming cost V 3 bases and J 6 bases, with 8 bases left between them. Germline CDR1 reads DFQATT; CDR2 reads SNEGSKA (reference sequence). DNA for the CDR3: TGCAGTGCTAGTTTGGGAAAGACCCAGTACTTC. Encoded protein: CSASLGKTQYF.

The V gene is TRBV15, the J gene TRBJ2-5; possibly TRBD1 or TRBD2 for D (5 bases each). This CDR3 is 14 amino acids long. V lost 5 bases to trimming and J lost 4 bases, with 14 bases between them. Germline V gives CDR1 LNHNV, CDR2 YYDKDF (reference sequence). This CDR3 is CATSVAAGTETQYF. The CDR3 bases are TGTGCCACCAGCGTAGCAGCCGGGACAGAGACCCAGTACTTC.

The chain links TRBV11-2 to TRBJ2-6; 9 nucleotides align to TRBD1. This CDR3 has 17 residues. CDR1 is SGHAT, CDR2 FQNNGV, per germline. The ends lost 5 bases at V and 1 base at J; junction bases unmatched: 6. The CDR3 region is CASSRSGTGSGANVLTF. CDR3 bases: TGTGCCAGCAGCCGATCCGGGACAGGGTCTGGGGCCAACGTCCTGACTTTC.

In this sample, this clonotype turned up many times. The rearrangement uses TRBV9 and TRBJ2-5, with 8 bases fitting TRBD1. Germline V CDR1 and CDR2: SGDLS, YYNGEE. CDR3 length equals 15 residues. The ends lost 2 bases at V and 1 base at J; junction bases unmatched: 4. Written as DNA, the CDR3 is TGTGCCAGCAGCGTCCCAACAGGGGGCCAAGAGACCCAGTACTTC. It codes for CASSVPTGGQETQYF.

Comments on this clonotype: A read error is possible here, since a much larger clone lies one base away. This chain connects TRBV11-1 to TRBJ1-6; D not certain. There are 14 residues in the CDR3. The V gene's germline CDR1 is SGHAT and CDR2 FQDESV (reference sequence). CDR3 protein: CASSLSSINPPLHF. Here the CDR3 DNA reads TGTGCCAGCAGCTTGTCGAGTATTAATCCACCCCTCCACTTT.

This clonotype was detected ten times or more. The rearrangement links TRBV11-2 to TRBJ2-7; D possibly uses TRBD1 or TRBD2 (5 bases each). Germline loops: CDR1 SGHAT, CDR2 FQNNGV. V was cut by 4 bases and J by 5 bases, with 12 bases left in between. The CDR3 runs to 13 residues. CDR3 sequence: CASSWARDHEQYF. The CDR3 region has the DNA TGTGCCAGCAGCTGGGCCAGGGACCACGAGCAGTACTTC.

This clonotype was observed once. V and J are TRBV2 and TRBJ2-4; D is possibly TRBD2 (5 bases). CDR1 is SNHLY, CDR2 FYNNEI, per germline. The CDR3 covers 14 residues. V was shortened by 8 bases and J by 8 bases, with 19 bases between the two germline ends. The CDR3 here is CASAGLGRSDIQYF. DNA of the CDR3: TGTGCCAGCGCGGGTCTAGGCAGGAGTGACATTCAGTACTTC.

Ten or more counts support this clonotype. The genes are TRBV6-5 and TRBJ2-7; 9 nucleotides match TRBD1. The junction had 8 bases not matched to a gene; V was cut back by 6 bases and J by 5 bases. CDR3 length: 14 residues. Germline assignment: CDR1 MNHEY and CDR2 SVGAGI. The CDR3 nucleotides read TGTGCCAGCAGGGGAAAGACAGGGGGTCACGAGCAGTACTTC. It is translated as CASRGKTGGHEQYF.

The chain combines TRBV24-1 with TRBJ1-1, with unresolved D. CDR1 and CDR2 (germline): KGHDR, SFDVKD. V was trimmed by 8 bases and J by 0 bases, leaving 12 bases between them. The CDR3 has 14 amino acids. This CDR3 is CATIVTPMNTEAFF. Here the CDR3 DNA reads TGTGCCACCATAGTGACACCCATGAACACTGAAGCTTTCTTT.

This clonotype has a count of ten or more. This chain uses TRBV3-1 with TRBJ1-2; D unresolved. The CDR3 length is 13 residues. Germline lookup yields CDR1 LGHDT and CDR2 YNNKEL (reference sequence). The V end was cut by 7 bases, the J end by 2 bases, with 11 bases between. The DNA for the CDR3 is TGTGCCAGCACCCACTCTGCAAACTATGGCTACACCTTC. The encoded protein is CASTHSANYGYTF.

There are many counts of this clonotype. This chain uses TRBV5-6 with TRBJ2-2; D not resolved. The CDR3 has 15 amino acids. Germline V gene lookup returns CDR1 SGHDT and CDR2 YYEEEE. The V and J ends lost 4 bases and 6 bases respectively, with 16 bases between them. The CDR3 protein is CASSRTLDRPGELFF. CDR3 sequence (DNA): TGTGCCAGCAGCCGAACCCTCGACCGTCCCGGGGAGCTGTTTTTT.